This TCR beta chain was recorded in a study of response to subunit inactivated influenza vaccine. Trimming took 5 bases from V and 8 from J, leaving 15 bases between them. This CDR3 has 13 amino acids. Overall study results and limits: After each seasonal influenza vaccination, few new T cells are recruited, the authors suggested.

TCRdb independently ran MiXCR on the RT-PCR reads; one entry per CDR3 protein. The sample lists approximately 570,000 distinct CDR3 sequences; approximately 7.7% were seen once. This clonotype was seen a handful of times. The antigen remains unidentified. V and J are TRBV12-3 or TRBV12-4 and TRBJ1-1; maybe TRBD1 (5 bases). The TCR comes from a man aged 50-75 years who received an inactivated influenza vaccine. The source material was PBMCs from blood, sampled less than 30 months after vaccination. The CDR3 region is CASSHRGRGEAFF. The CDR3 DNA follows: TGTGCCAGCAGTCACCGGGGCCGGGGGGAAGCTTTCTTT.